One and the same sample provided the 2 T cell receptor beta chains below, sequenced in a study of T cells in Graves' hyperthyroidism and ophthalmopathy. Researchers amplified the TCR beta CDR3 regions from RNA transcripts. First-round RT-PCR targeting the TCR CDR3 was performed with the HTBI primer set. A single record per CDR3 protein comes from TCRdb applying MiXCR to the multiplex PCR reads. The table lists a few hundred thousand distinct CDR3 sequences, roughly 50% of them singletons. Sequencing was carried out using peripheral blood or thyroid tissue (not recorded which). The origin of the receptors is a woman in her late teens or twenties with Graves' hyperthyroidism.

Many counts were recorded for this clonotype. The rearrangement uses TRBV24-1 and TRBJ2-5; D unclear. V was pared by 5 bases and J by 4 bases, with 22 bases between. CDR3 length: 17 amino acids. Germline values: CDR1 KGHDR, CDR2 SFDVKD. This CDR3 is CATSGPTRERSPETQYF. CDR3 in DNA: TGTGCCACCAGTGGTCCTACACGAGAACGTAGTCCAGAGACCCAGTACTTC.

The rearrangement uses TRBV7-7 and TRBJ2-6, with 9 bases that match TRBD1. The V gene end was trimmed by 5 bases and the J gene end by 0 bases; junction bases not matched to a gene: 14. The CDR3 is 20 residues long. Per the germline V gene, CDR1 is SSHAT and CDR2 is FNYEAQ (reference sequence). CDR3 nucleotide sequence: TGTGCCAGCAGCCTCGCACCCCCGGGACAGGGCTACTCTGGGGCCAACGTCCTGACTTTC. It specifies CASSLAPPGQGYSGANVLTF.